These 16 T cell receptor beta chains were sequenced from one sample in a study of T cell clones after liver transplantation. TCRdb keeps only in-frame clones here, not all; method: immunoSEQ multiplex PCR. The repertoire holds 70,000 to 95,000 clones, with around 78% as singletons. Sequences were derived from CD4+ T cells from blood, sampled at the 22-month timepoint. All receptors derive from a human patient who received a liver transplant. The graft donor may have contributed some T cells.

This clone was observed a few times. The chain uses TRBV4-2 and TRBJ2-3; D is ambiguous. The V end was cut by 1 base, the J end by 2 bases, with 7 bases between. CDR1 is LGHNA and CDR2 is YNFKEQ in the germline V gene. The CDR3 covers 14 residues. CDR3 DNA sequence: TGTGCCAGCAGCCAAGCCGCTTACACAGATACGCAGTATTTT. It yields the protein CASSQAAYTDTQYF.

The rearrangement links TRBV6-5 to TRBJ1-5; the match to TRBD1 covers 7 bases. Looked up from germline, CDR1 is MNHEY and CDR2 is SVGAGI. CDR3 length equals 15 residues. V lost 5 bases, J lost 4 bases, and 8 bases stayed unmatched. CDR3: CASSTGTVGNQPQHF. CDR3 in DNA: TGTGCCAGCAGTACCGGGACAGTGGGGAATCAGCCCCAGCATTTT.

This clone was picked up one time. The chain recombines TRBV19 with TRBJ2-5; the D gene could be TRBD1 or TRBD2 (6 bases each). CDR3 length equals 15 residues. From germline, CDR1 is LNHDA and CDR2 SQIVND (reference sequence). V was trimmed by 5 bases and J by 5 bases, leaving 18 bases between them. CDR3 DNA sequence: TGTGCCAGTAGTGACCGGGCCATAGGGGGGGAGACCCAGTACTTC. It specifies CASSDRAIGGETQYF.

This clone was seen more than once but under ten times. The V and J genes are TRBV9 and TRBJ1-2; no clear D. The CDR3 is made up of 13 amino acids. The germline gives CDR1 SGDLS, CDR2 YYNGEE. The V end was cut by 2 bases, the J end by 2 bases, with 7 bases between. The CDR3 nucleotides read TGTGCCAGCAGCGTCTTCGGGAACTATGGCTACACCTTC. Amino acids: CASSVFGNYGYTF.

This clone was counted between two and nine times. The chain uses TRBV14 and TRBJ2-5; 9 bases line up with TRBD1. V shed 3 bases and J 3 bases; nucleotides not matched to a gene: 17. The CDR3 is 19 residues long. CDR1 and CDR2 from the germline V gene are SGHDN and FVKESK. The CDR3 protein is CASSQDRDREKYWKETQYF. In nucleotides, the CDR3 is TGTGCCAGCAGCCAGGACCGGGACAGGGAGAAATATTGGAAAGAGACCCAGTACTTC.

V usage is TRBV10-3 and J usage is TRBJ2-7, with TRBD1 identical over 8 bases. V gave up 4 bases and J gave up 5 bases; unmatched junction bases: 7. The CDR3 extends over 14 amino acids. The germline CDR1 and CDR2 sequences are ENHRY and SYGVKD. CDR3 region: CAISGGRGLDEQYF. The CDR3 DNA is TGTGCCATCAGTGGTGGCAGGGGGCTGGACGAGCAGTACTTC.

This clone came up a few times. The chain joins TRBV5-6 to TRBJ1-3; no firm D call. The germline V gene encodes CDR1 SGHDT and CDR2 YYEEEE. The CDR3 runs to 12 residues. Trimming stripped 2 bases from V and 1 base from J, with 1 base between. In nucleotides, the CDR3 is TGTGCCAGCAGCTTTTCTGGAAACACCATATATTTT. Translating gives CASSFSGNTIYF.

The chain recombines TRBV25-1 with TRBJ2-2, with TRBD2 matching over 11 bases. The V segment lost 6 bases and the J segment 7 bases; nucleotides outside the gene matches: 10. Per the germline V gene, CDR1 is MGHDK and CDR2 is SYGVNS. The CDR3 runs to 16 residues. CDR3 coding DNA: TGTGCCAGCAGCCGAACTAGCGGGAGTAGTGTCGGGGAGCTGTTTTTT. Protein product: CASSRTSGSSVGELFF.

The chain is built from TRBV5-1 and TRBJ2-7; the D gene could be TRBD1 or TRBD2 (5 bases each). Trimming removed 0 bases at V and 3 bases at J, with 16 bases between. The CDR3 has 16 residues. Germline assignment: CDR1 SGHRS and CDR2 YFSETQ. CDR3 DNA sequence: TGCGCCAGCAGCTTGGCGGGGACCCGAGCACTCTACGAGCAGTACTTC. Amino acid sequence: CASSLAGTRALYEQYF.

The genes are TRBV6-4 and TRBJ2-1; 8 bases fit TRBD2. Germline V gives CDR1 MRHNA, CDR2 SNTAGT. The CDR3 covers 15 residues. Germline trimming cut 5 bases from V and 2 bases from J; bases unmatched to any gene: 5. The CDR3 DNA reads TGTGCCAGCAGTCCGGAACTAGCGGCCTACAATGAGCAGTTCTTC. Amino acids: CASSPELAAYNEQFF.

This chain connects TRBV5-1 to TRBJ1-4, with D unclear. The CDR3 runs 14 residues. Per the germline V gene, CDR1 is SGHRS and CDR2 is YFSETQ. V lost 2 bases to trimming and J lost 5 bases, with 10 bases between them. CDR3 sequence reads: CASSLAGQNEKLFF. CDR3 bases: TGCGCCAGCAGCTTAGCCGGGCAGAATGAAAAACTGTTTTTT.

The chain carries TRBV5-4 and TRBJ2-3; D unresolved. Trimming took 2 bases from V and 0 from J, leaving 13 bases between them. In germline, CDR1 is SGHNT, CDR2 YYREEE (reference sequence). This CDR3 is 16 amino acids long. CDR3 amino acids: CASSFALAVSTDTQYF. CDR3 bases: TGTGCCAGCAGCTTCGCCCTGGCGGTGAGCACAGATACGCAGTATTTT.

The CDR3 region is CASSQVPDRFSPLHF. The CDR3 DNA reads as TGTGCCAGCAGCCAAGTACCCGACAGATTTTCACCCCTCCACTTT. The rearrangement joins TRBV14 to TRBJ1-6; D is possibly TRBD1 (5 bases). The germline CDR1 and CDR2 sequences are SGHDN and FVKESK. The germline V and J ends were trimmed by 1 base and 9 bases, with 13 bases remaining between them. There are 15 residues in the CDR3.

The chain uses TRBV6-6 and TRBJ2-3, with D possibly being TRBD2 (6 bases). The V end was cut by 8 bases, the J end by 2 bases, with 17 bases between. The CDR3 is 15 amino acids. Germline V gene lookup returns CDR1 MNHNY and CDR2 SVGAGI (reference sequence). The CDR3 coding sequence is TGTGCCAGCGTTAGGGCGGGACCCTACACAGATACGCAGTATTTT. Protein: CASVRAGPYTDTQYF.

The chain joins TRBV6-6 to TRBJ2-5, with 7 bases that match TRBD2. Germline V gene data show CDR1 as MNHNY and CDR2 as SVGAGI (reference sequence). This CDR3 region has 16 residues. The V and J ends lost 0 bases and 0 bases, in that order; junction bases with no gene match: 4. The CDR3 DNA reads as TGTGCCAGCAGTTACTCCGGGGGAGGGTACCAAGAGACCCAGTACTTC. Its translation is CASSYSGGGYQETQYF.

This clone was observed a single time. The rearrangement links TRBV27 to TRBJ2-7; 9 nucleotides align to TRBD1. CDR1 and CDR2 (germline): MNHEY, SMNVEV (reference sequence). J was trimmed by 3 bases and V by 5 bases; bases with no gene match: 8. The CDR3 has 15 amino acids. CDR3 residues: CASSLKPGQGYEQYF. For the CDR3, the DNA is TGTGCCAGCAGTCTTAAACCGGGACAGGGCTACGAGCAGTACTTC.